Below are 18 T cell receptor beta chains sequenced from a single sample in a study of blood T cell repertoires in COVID-19. Sequencing was performed with immunoSEQ multiplex PCR; in TCRdb, only in-frame clones are kept and a portion is missing. Of around 100,000 clones listed, 90% to 95% are singletons. Sequencing used peripheral blood. Receptors were obtained from a man aged 60 to 69 with acute or convalescent COVID-19.

The chain has TRBV6-1 and TRBJ2-1; 7 bases are shared with TRBD1. The CDR3 consists of 16 residues. The V gene's germline CDR1 is MNHNS and CDR2 SASEGT. The V segment lost 0 bases and the J segment 4 bases; nucleotides outside the gene matches: 6. CDR3 region: CASSEAGTAFYNEQFF. The CDR3 DNA sequence: TGTGCCAGCAGTGAAGCGGGGACAGCTTTTTACAATGAGCAGTTCTTC.

The V and J genes are TRBV6-5 and TRBJ1-5; D is possibly TRBD1 (5 bases). V shed 2 bases and J shed 3 bases, with 11 bases lying between them. CDR3 length equals 15 residues. CDR1 MNHEY and CDR2 SVGAGI come from the germline V gene. This chain's CDR3 is CASSYGGGNNQPQHF. The CDR3 DNA reads TGTGCCAGCAGTTACGGGGGAGGCAACAATCAGCCCCAGCATTTT.

The chain recombines TRBV5-6 with TRBJ1-2; D uncertain. V gave up 2 bases and J gave up 8 bases, with 10 bases separating them. CDR1 and CDR2 (germline): SGHDT, YYEEEE. CDR3 length: 12 residues. CDR3 region: CASSLTGRGYTF. CDR3 in DNA: TGTGCCAGCAGCTTAACGGGGAGAGGCTACACCTTC.

J is TRBJ2-6 and V is TRBV2, with D maybe TRBD1 (6 bases). Germline V gene data show CDR1 as SNHLY and CDR2 as FYNNEI. V shed 4 bases and J shed 6 bases, with 10 bases lying between them. CDR3 length: 14 residues. CDR3 bases: TGTGCCAGCAGTGGGACAGCGTCGGCCAACGTCCTGACTTTC. It codes for CASSGTASANVLTF. The full variable domain, in which reference TRBV2 and TRBJ2-6 provide the parts outside the CDR3, is EPEVTQTPSHQVTQMGQEVILRCVPISNHLYFYWYRQILGQKVEFLVSFYNNEISEKSEIFDDQFSVERPDGSNFTLKIRSTKLEDSAMYFCASSGTASANVLTFGAGSRLTVL.

The genes are TRBV5-1 and TRBJ2-7; 8 bases align to TRBD2. The CDR3 length is 16 residues. J gave up 6 bases and V 0 bases, and 11 bases lay outside the gene matches. CDR1 is SGHRS, CDR2 YFSETQ, per germline. CDR3 in DNA: TGCGCCAGCAGCTTGGCCGGGACTAGTACTGCGGGCGAGCAGTACTTC. This gives the protein CASSLAGTSTAGEQYF.

This sequence joins TRBV10-3 and TRBJ2-7; possible D gene TRBD1, 5 bases. The CDR3 covers 13 residues. CDR1 and CDR2 from the germline V gene are ENHRY and SYGVKD. V gave up 0 bases and J gave up 6 bases, with 9 bases separating them. For the CDR3, the DNA is TGTGCCATCAGTGAGTCGCCAAGGGGCGAGCAGTACGTC. Its protein is CAISESPRGEQYV.

The V and J genes are TRBV7-6 and TRBJ2-3; 9 bases agree with TRBD1. Trimming removed 3 bases from V and 0 bases from J; junction bases left unmatched: 4. Germline CDR1 reads SGHVS; CDR2 reads FNYEAQ. There are 16 residues in the CDR3. CDR3 coding DNA: TGTGCCAGCAGCTTCGGGACAGGGTCTAGCACAGATACGCAGTATTTT. As protein: CASSFGTGSSTDTQYF.

The chain has TRBV28 and TRBJ1-4; D remains ambiguous. Germline V CDR1 and CDR2: MDHEN, SYDVKM. The CDR3 runs to 14 residues. The V and J ends lost 4 bases and 6 bases respectively, with 12 bases between them. The DNA for the CDR3 is TGTGCCAGCAGTTCATCGGGAGGATATGAAAAACTGTTTTTT. This sequence encodes CASSSSGGYEKLFF.

The genes are TRBV5-1 and TRBJ2-5; 7 nucleotides align to TRBD2. Germline CDR1 is SGHRS and CDR2 is YFSETQ. The CDR3 loop spans 15 amino acids. Trimming removed 3 bases from V and 4 bases from J; junction bases left unmatched: 9. The CDR3 sequence: CASSSGTIKGETQYF. CDR3 bases: TGCGCCAGCAGCTCCGGGACTATCAAGGGAGAGACCCAGTACTTC.

The chain recombines TRBV5-1 with TRBJ2-7, with 8 bases lining up with TRBD1. The length of the CDR3 is 14 residues. CDR1 is SGHRS, CDR2 YFSETQ, per germline. The ends lost 4 bases at V and 3 bases at J; junction bases unmatched: 6. CDR3 in DNA: TGCGCCAGCAGCCCGGGGGACAGGAGCTACGAGCAGTACTTC. Encoded protein: CASSPGDRSYEQYF.

The rearrangement joins TRBV19 to TRBJ2-5; 7 bases fit TRBD2. Germline CDR1 reads LNHDA; CDR2 reads SQIVND (reference sequence). The CDR3 spans 13 residues. V trimming: 6 bases; J trimming: 5 bases; junction bases outside the gene matches: 6. The CDR3 region has the DNA TGTGCCAGTAGAAGGGAGGGCCGGGAGACCCAGTACTTC. Protein: CASRREGRETQYF.

The chain couples TRBV9 to TRBJ2-3; 7 bases are a match to TRBD2. The germline gives CDR1 SGDLS, CDR2 YYNGEE. The CDR3 is 16 residues long. V lost 0 bases, J lost 2 bases, and 6 bases stayed unmatched. The CDR3: CASSVELAASTDTQYF. In DNA form, the CDR3 reads TGTGCCAGCAGCGTAGAGCTAGCGGCTTCCACAGATACGCAGTATTTT.

The chain uses TRBV20-1 and TRBJ2-5; D remains ambiguous. The V gene's germline CDR1 is DFQATT and CDR2 SNEGSKA (reference sequence). The CDR3 has 11 residues. Trimming took 0 bases from V and 5 from J, leaving 4 bases between them. The CDR3 here is CSARDLETQYF. Here the CDR3 DNA reads TGCAGTGCTAGAGATCTGGAGACCCAGTACTTC.

This sequence joins TRBV7-9 and TRBJ2-7, with 10 bases fitting TRBD1. Germline values: CDR1 SEHNR, CDR2 FQNEAQ (reference sequence). The CDR3 loop spans 14 amino acids. Trimming took 4 bases from V and 7 from J; bases not matched to a gene: 7. The CDR3 is CASSSQTGGSEQYF. In nucleotides, the CDR3 is TGTGCCAGCAGCTCCCAGACAGGGGGCTCTGAGCAGTACTTC.

The rearrangement links TRBV2 to TRBJ1-4; D gene uncertain. Germline values: CDR1 SNHLY, CDR2 FYNNEI. The CDR3 covers 15 residues. V was shortened by 7 bases and J by 4 bases, with 16 bases between the two germline ends. Here the CDR3 reads CASTPGRLHNEKLFF. Here the CDR3 DNA reads TGTGCCAGCACCCCGGGAAGGCTCCATAATGAAAAACTGTTTTTT.

This clone was counted between two and nine times. The rearrangement links TRBV2 to TRBJ2-2; TRBD1 matches 8 bases. V gave up 3 bases and J gave up 5 bases; unmatched junction bases: 5. The length of the CDR3 is 15 residues. Per germline, CDR1 SNHLY and CDR2 FYNNEI. CDR3 coding DNA: TGTGCCAGCAGTGACAGGGGGCCTTTAACCGGGGAGCTGTTTTTT. It encodes CASSDRGPLTGELFF.

The chain links TRBV28 to TRBJ2-1; 7 nucleotides line up with TRBD1. Germline values: CDR1 MDHEN, CDR2 SYDVKM. The ends lost 6 bases at V and 4 bases at J; junction bases unmatched: 6. CDR3 size: 14 residues. The CDR3: CASRLGQVYNEQFF. In DNA form, the CDR3 reads TGTGCCAGCAGATTAGGACAGGTATACAATGAGCAGTTCTTC.

V is TRBV19 and J is TRBJ2-7, with D perhaps TRBD1 (6 bases). Trimming took 6 bases from V and 1 from J, leaving 13 bases between them. The germline CDR1 and CDR2 sequences are LNHDA and SQIVND (reference sequence). The CDR3 totals 14 residues. Written as DNA, the CDR3 is TGTGCCAGTAGCCAGGACAGTGTTTCCTACGAGCAGTACTTC. It is translated as CASSQDSVSYEQYF.